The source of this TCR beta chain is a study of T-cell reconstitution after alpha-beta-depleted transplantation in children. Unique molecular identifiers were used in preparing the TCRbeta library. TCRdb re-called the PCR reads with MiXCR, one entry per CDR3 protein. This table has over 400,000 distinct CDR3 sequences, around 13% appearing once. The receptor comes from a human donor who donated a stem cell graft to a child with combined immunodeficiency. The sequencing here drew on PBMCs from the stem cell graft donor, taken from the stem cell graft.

CDR3 amino acids: CASSQTVGETQYF. CDR3 nucleotides: TGCGCCAGCAGCCAAACAGTAGGGGAGACCCAGTACTTC. The chain recombines TRBV4-3 with TRBJ2-5; unclear D gene. V shed 2 bases and J shed 5 bases, with 9 bases lying between them. Germline values: CDR1 LGHNA, CDR2 YSLEER. The CDR3 totals 13 residues.